The clone carrying this TCR beta chain was seen more than once but under ten times. Its antigen remains unidentified. An end of the junction differs from the germline gene, which may be a read error. CDR3 length equals 16 residues. Germline-derived CDR1 and CDR2 are MDHEN and SYDVKM. The data were obtained in a study of beta chain features in type 1 diabetes. At the level of the study: Healthy donors resembled patients in age, gender and cell yields. Study results and limitations: Researchers report that Type 1 diabetes patients had moderately but significantly shorter TCRB CDR3s across all four CD4+ subsets. A definitive answer on HLA type influencing TCRB rearrangement was not reached here.

Isolated RNA was reverse transcribed in full, so expressed TCRB transcripts were sequenced. TCRdb's copy holds only in-frame clones and misses some; the assay was immunoSEQ multiplex PCR. The sample holds about 170,000 clones, less than 9.5% seen once. The receptor comes from a woman aged 40 to 49 with type 1 diabetes. Sequencing was carried out using central memory CD4+ T cells from blood. This chain uses TRBV28 with TRBJ1-6, with 7 bases matching TRBD1. CDR3 residues: CASSLRLTGIPSPIHF. CDR3 bases: TGTGCCAGCAGTTTGAGGCTGACAGGGATTCCTTCACCCATCCACTTT.